This is a list of T cell receptor beta chains from one sample in a study of response to subunit inactivated influenza vaccine. In TCRdb, the RT-PCR reads were re-called with MiXCR into one record per CDR3 protein. The top ten clones hold approximately 10% of a sample with 150,000 to 200,000 distinct CDR3 sequences, 7.5% to 10% of them seen once. The input for sequencing was non-naive T cells sorted from PBMCs, taken on the day of vaccination. The receptors were sampled from a man over 45 who received an inactivated influenza vaccine. CDR3s include the opening cysteine and the closing phenylalanine or tryptophan. A D gene is named only where the DNA matches it firmly. Part of the rows lack a size; the others show once, few, many or a class for expanded clones.

J gene | D gene | V gene | clone size | CDR3 protein | CDR3 DNA
TRBJ1-2 | TRBD1 | TRBV10-2 | - | CASRVDRLYGYTF | TGCGCCAGCAGGGTGGACAGGTTATATGGCTACACCTTC
TRBJ2-1 | - | TRBV3-1 | few | CASSVGYNEQFF | TGTGCCAGCAGCGTTGGGTACAATGAGCAGTTCTTC
TRBJ2-1 | TRBD2 | TRBV5-4 | - | CAAGTSGRSLENEQFF | TGTGCCGCGGGGACTAGCGGGAGAAGTTTGGAAAATGAGCAGTTCTTC
TRBJ2-1 | - | TRBV12-3/TRBV12-4 | few | CASSFRAGGHNEQFF | TGTGCCAGCAGTTTTAGGGCAGGGGGGCACAATGAGCAGTTCTTC
TRBJ1-6 | - | TRBV12-3/TRBV12-4 | - | CASRGGWQQHSPLHF | TGTGCCAGCAGGGGTGGCTGGCAGCAGCATTCACCCCTCCACTTT
TRBJ2-3 | TRBD1 | TRBV2 | - | CASSRDRGLDTQYF | TGTGCCAGCAGTAGGGACAGGGGGCTAGATACGCAGTATTTT
TRBJ2-3 | - | TRBV4-1 | many | CASSQDPGKDTQYF | TGCGCCAGCAGCCAAGATCCGGGCAAAGATACGCAGTATTTT
TRBJ2-3 | TRBD2 | TRBV12-3/TRBV12-4 | many | CASSLTGTSGRAGYFYTQYF | TGTGCCAGCAGTTTAACCGGGACTAGCGGGAGGGCCGGTTATTTTTATACGCAGTATTTT
TRBJ2-1 | TRBD1 | TRBV4-3 | many | CASSHLNRDRADNEQFF | TGCGCCAGCAGCCACTTAAACCGGGACAGGGCAGACAATGAGCAGTTCTTC
TRBJ2-2 | - | TRBV11-2 | - | CASILGSRTGELFF | TGTGCCAGCATCCTTGGCAGTAGGACCGGGGAGCTGTTTTTT
TRBJ2-4 | - | TRBV15 | many | CATSPPGGILAKNIQYF | TGTGCCACCAGCCCCCCCGGGGGAATTTTAGCCAAAAACATTCAGTACTTC
TRBJ2-1 | - | TRBV12-3/TRBV12-4 | - | CASSPGERQKSEQFF | TGTGCCAGCAGCCCTGGGGAGCGGCAAAAATCAGAGCAGTTCTTC
TRBJ2-7 | TRBD2 | TRBV6-2/TRBV6-3 | few | CASRILAGTSGSSYEQYF | TGTGCCAGCAGAATCCTCGCCGGGACTAGCGGTAGCTCCTACGAGCAGTACTTC
TRBJ2-7 | TRBD1 | TRBV5-1 | - | CTSSLGPGTGTYEQYF | TGCACCAGCAGCTTGGGACCAGGGACAGGGACATACGAGCAGTACTTC
TRBJ2-7 | TRBD2 | TRBV20-1 | many | CSASPQRGPLEQYF | TGCAGTGCTAGCCCCCAGCGGGGGCCTCTCGAGCAGTACTTC
TRBJ1-4 | - | TRBV4-1 | - | CASSQVKGQGFEKLFF | TGCGCCAGCAGCCAAGTGAAAGGGCAGGGGTTTGAAAAACTGTTTTTT
TRBJ2-3 | TRBD2 | TRBV20-1 | once | CSASDAGDTDTQYF | TGCAGTGCTAGTGACGCGGGGGACACAGATACGCAGTATTTT
TRBJ2-3 | - | TRBV5-1 | many | CASSLGLGASTDTQYF | TGCGCCAGCAGCTTGGGTTTGGGGGCTTCAACAGATACGCAGTATTTT
TRBJ1-5 | - | TRBV6-7 | few | CASSYSGSAKDGSQPQHF | TGTGCCAGCAGTTACTCGGGCAGCGCCAAAGATGGGAGTCAGCCCCAGCATTTT
TRBJ2-7 | TRBD2 | TRBV11-2 | - | CASSGGTSSYYEQYF | TGTGCCAGCAGCGGTGGGACTAGCAGCTACTACGAGCAGTACTTC
TRBJ2-7 | TRBD1 | TRBV9 | many | CASSVGPGQGFEQYF | TGTGCCAGCAGCGTGGGGCCGGGACAGGGGTTCGAGCAGTACTTC
TRBJ2-1 | TRBD2 | TRBV5-1 | - | CASSLDKRGGGEVF | TGCGCCAGCAGCTTGGATAAGCGGGGGGGCGGCGAGGTCTTC
TRBJ2-7 | TRBD2 | TRBV5-4 | few | CASSLALAGGSSYEQYF | TGTGCCAGCAGCTTGGCCCTAGCGGGAGGGAGCTCCTACGAGCAGTACTTC
TRBJ1-1 | TRBD1 | TRBV29-1 | few | CSVVGTGNTEAFF | TGCAGCGTTGTGGGGACAGGAAACACTGAAGCTTTCTTT
TRBJ1-3 | - | TRBV3-1 | - | CASSQNISPGSGNTIYF | TGTGCCAGCAGCCAAAATATTTCACCAGGATCTGGAAACACCATATATTTT
TRBJ2-7 | - | TRBV28 | many | CASSRGHGYEQYF | TGTGCCAGCAGTCGGGGACATGGCTACGAGCAGTACTTC
TRBJ1-5 | TRBD1 | TRBV30 | many | CAWSRGPINQPQHF | TGTGCCTGGAGCAGGGGGCCCATCAATCAGCCCCAGCATTTT
TRBJ1-5 | - | TRBV5-1 | few | CASSELGTQPQHF | TGCGCCAGCAGCGAGTTAGGGACCCAGCCCCAGCATTTT
TRBJ2-7 | - | TRBV4-2 | - | CASSRGTDALEQYF | TGTGCCAGCAGCAGGGGGACTGACGCTCTGGAGCAGTACTTC
TRBJ2-3 | TRBD1 | TRBV29-1 | many | CSVGAQGQTDTQYF | TGCAGCGTTGGGGCACAGGGGCAGACAGATACGCAGTATTTT
TRBJ2-1 | - | TRBV20-1 | - | CSVPDWTDNEQFF | TGCAGTGTCCCAGACTGGACAGACAATGAGCAGTTCTTC
TRBJ1-1 | - | TRBV7-2 | many | CASSSVVANTEAFF | TGTGCCAGCAGCTCCGTGGTGGCGAACACTGAAGCTTTCTTT
TRBJ2-5 | - | TRBV3-1 | - | CASSQAEPQETQYF | TGTGCCAGCAGCCAAGCTGAACCCCAAGAGACCCAGTACTTC
TRBJ2-7 | - | TRBV21-1 | - | CASRLRQGLTYEQYF | TGTGCCAGCAGACTTAGACAGGGGCTAACCTACGAGCAGTACTTC
TRBJ2-3 | - | TRBV12-3/TRBV12-4 | - | CASSPKGGAGTDTQYF | TGTGCCAGCAGTCCCAAAGGGGGGGCCGGCACAGATACGCAGTATTTT
TRBJ2-1 | - | TRBV20-1 | many | CSAGVLNEQFF | TGCAGTGCTGGGGTTTTGAATGAGCAGTTCTTC
TRBJ2-3 | - | TRBV7-9 | many | CASSVKQGSTDTQYF | TGTGCCAGCAGCGTGAAGCAGGGCTCCACAGATACGCAGTATTTT
TRBJ2-2 | TRBD2 | TRBV7-9 | many | CASSPPSGGGTGELFF | TGTGCCAGCAGCCCTCCTAGCGGTGGGGGCACCGGGGAGCTGTTTTTT
TRBJ2-2 | TRBD1 | TRBV18 | - | CASSLYRGKWNTGELFF | TGTGCCAGCTCCCTATACAGGGGAAAGTGGAACACCGGGGAGCTGTTTTTT
TRBJ2-3 | - | TRBV12-2 | - | CASRLTGLNTDTQYF | TGTGCAAGTCGCCTGACAGGGCTTAATACAGATACGCAGTATTTT
TRBJ2-7 | - | TRBV27 | few | CASSLTYRTSYEQYF | TGTGCCAGCAGTTTAACCTACAGGACCTCCTACGAGCAGTACTTC
TRBJ2-3 | - | TRBV28 | few | CASSFFVGGTDTQYF | TGTGCCAGCAGTTTTTTCGTGGGGGGCACAGATACGCAGTATTTT
TRBJ2-3 | TRBD2 | TRBV5-1 | many | CASSLQGREGADTQYF | TGCGCCAGCAGCTTACAGGGGCGGGAGGGCGCAGATACGCAGTATTTT
TRBJ2-1 | - | TRBV28 | - | CASSYMDEQFF | TGTGCCAGCAGTTATATGGATGAGCAGTTCTTC